This entry features one T cell receptor (beta chain) sequence. The data belong to a study of blood T cell repertoires in COVID-19. Measured with immunoSEQ multiplex PCR; TCRdb has only the in-frame clones, and not every one. Of 170,000 or so clones in the sample, 88% were seen once. The recovered donors of Cohort 3 showed two negative PCRs, clearance, or symptom resolution. The sample comprised PBMCs or T cells enriched from blood (not recorded which). The clonotype was recovered from a woman aged 18-35 years who had recovered from COVID-19.

The CDR3 nucleotides are TGTGCCAGCATAGATACAGGGTTAGGGGCCGGGGAGCTGTTTTTT. Protein sequence: CASIDTGLGAGELFF. The rearrangement joins TRBV2 to TRBJ2-2, with D possibly being TRBD1 (6 bases). The CDR3 sequence is 15 residues long. From germline, CDR1 is SNHLY and CDR2 FYNNEI. The germline V and J ends were trimmed by 7 bases and 6 bases, with 18 bases remaining between them.